The 6 T cell receptor beta chains listed next were all sequenced from one sample in a study of T cell changes during pregnancy in multiple sclerosis. Only in-frame clones appear in the TCRdb table, and some are missing; sequencing was by immunoSEQ multiplex PCR. The sample contains 50,000 or so clones, about 90% of which appear only once. The material sequenced was CD4+ T cells from peripheral blood mononuclear cells, taken in the second trimester of pregnancy. The origin of the receptors is a female donor with multiple sclerosis, enrolled in a pregnancy study.

The chain links TRBV5-1 to TRBJ1-2; 8 bases are shared with TRBD1. Germline CDR1 SGHRS, CDR2 YFSETQ. V shed 4 bases and J 6 bases; nucleotides not matched to a gene: 8. The CDR3 loop spans 14 amino acids. The CDR3 sequence: CASSPGQGMDGYTF. CDR3 nucleotides: TGCGCCAGCAGCCCAGGACAGGGTATGGATGGCTACACCTTC.

This clone was counted only a few times. The genes are TRBV5-6 and TRBJ1-1; 7 bases fit TRBD1. Germline V gene sequence: CDR1 SGHDT, CDR2 YYEEEE. The CDR3 totals 16 residues. The V segment lost 5 bases and the J segment 4 bases; nucleotides outside the gene matches: 14. Here the CDR3 reads CASSPAGTVRITEAFF. The CDR3 DNA reads as TGTGCCAGCAGTCCTGCCGGGACAGTTCGAATCACTGAAGCTTTCTTT.

This clone was picked up one time. The chain couples TRBV18 to TRBJ1-2; 9 nucleotides line up with TRBD1. Germline values: CDR1 KGHSH, CDR2 LQKENI. The CDR3 has 16 amino acids. The junction had 5 bases not matched to a gene; V was cut back by 3 bases and J by 0 bases. The CDR3 DNA follows: TGTGCCAGCTCACCTGCCGGGACAGGGACTAACTATGGCTACACCTTC. It translates to CASSPAGTGTNYGYTF.

The chain employs TRBV5-8 and TRBJ2-2; D not resolved. Germline CDR1 SGHTS, CDR2 YDEGEE. Deletions cut 4 bases from V and 1 base from J, with 11 bases between. This CDR3 region has 15 residues. CDR3 nucleotides: TGTGCCAGCAGCGCCAATCTCAGGAACACCGGGGAGCTGTTTTTT. Translated: CASSANLRNTGELFF.

The chain is built from TRBV4-2 and TRBJ2-1, with 8 bases that match TRBD2. CDR1 LGHNA and CDR2 YNFKEQ come from the germline V gene. V lost 4 bases to trimming and J lost 8 bases; unmatched junction nucleotides: 16. CDR3 length: 17 amino acids. This chain's CDR3 is CASSLTWGSGRGDEQFF. CDR3 DNA sequence: TGTGCCAGCAGCCTCACCTGGGGGAGCGGGAGAGGAGATGAGCAGTTCTTC.

The CDR3 spells CASSLGIRTGRTNYGYTF. The DNA for the CDR3 is TGCGCCAGCAGCTTGGGTATCAGGACAGGGCGGACTAACTATGGCTACACCTTC. The chain joins TRBV5-1 to TRBJ1-2; the match to TRBD1 covers 8 bases. CDR1 is SGHRS, CDR2 YFSETQ, per germline. V lost 0 bases and J lost 0; bases outside the gene matches: 10. The CDR3 spans 18 residues. The variable domain in full, completed from reference TRBV5-1 and TRBJ1-2, reads KAGVTQTPRYLIKTRGQQVTLSCSPISGHRSVSWYQQTPGQGLQFLFEYFSETQRNKGNFPGRFSGRQFSNSRSEMNVSTLELGDSALYLCASSLGIRTGRTNYGYTFGSGTRLTVV.